These T cell receptor beta chains were read from a single sample in a study of blood T cell repertoires in COVID-19. Libraries were prepared by immunoSEQ multiplex PCR; TCRdb keeps only in-frame clonotypes and omits some of them. The sample carries hundreds of thousands of clones, 75% to 90% recorded once. The sample was peripheral blood. These receptors were collected from a woman aged 25 to 45 who had recovered from COVID-19. Both conserved end residues are part of each CDR3. The D gene is left open where the match is weak. For some rows the clone size is stated as once, few or many, or as a class when expanded; others skip it.

D gene	J gene	clone size	V gene	CDR3 DNA	CDR3 protein
TRBD1	TRBJ2-7	.	TRBV25-1	TGTGCCAGCAGTGCAAGGACAGGGGGGTCCTACGAGCAGTACTTC	CASSARTGGSYEQYF
TRBD1	TRBJ1-2	.	TRBV3-1/TRBV3-2	TGTGCCAGCAGAGGGACAGGGGAAGAATATGGCTACACCTTC	CASRGTGEEYGYTF
.	TRBJ1-5	.	TRBV19	TGTGCCAGTAGCGTTACGGGGGATAGCAATCAGCCCCAGCATTTT	CASSVTGDSNQPQHF
TRBD1	TRBJ2-7	.	TRBV6-2/TRBV6-3	TGTGCCAGCAGTTACTCTCGGGACAGATACGAGCAGTACTTC	CASSYSRDRYEQYF
.	TRBJ2-7	.	TRBV21-1	TGTGCCAGCAGCAAACCAGACTGGACTCTGATCGAGCAGTACTTC	CASSKPDWTLIEQYF
.	TRBJ1-6	.	TRBV5-6	TGTGCCAGCAGCTTAAGCCTTAATGGCGACTTGGGTCCCCTCCACTTT	CASSLSLNGDLGPLHF
.	TRBJ1-5	.	TRBV27	TGTGCCAGCAGTTTCCGGGGGTTTAATCAGCCCCAGCATTTT	CASSFRGFNQPQHF
TRBD2	TRBJ2-2	.	TRBV7-8	TGTGCCAGCAGCTTAAGACTAGCGGGGAGCACCGGGGAGCTGTTTTTT	CASSLRLAGSTGELFF
.	TRBJ2-7	.	TRBV27	TGTGCCAGCAGTCGGGATCACGTCGCGGGTCCCCCTCGGGAGCAGTACTTC	CASSRDHVAGPPREQYF
.	TRBJ1-4	.	TRBV11-1	TGTGCCAGCAGCTTAGCCCAGATTCCTGCAACTAATGAAAAACTGTTTTTT	CASSLAQIPATNEKLFF
.	TRBJ2-7	once	TRBV11-2	TGTGCCAGCAGGCGTCCCGGGACACAGACGAAAAGGCAGTACTTC	CASRRPGTQTKRQYF
.	TRBJ2-7	.	TRBV15	TGTGCCACCAGCAGAGAGAGCGGCTCCTACGAGCAGTACTTC	CATSRESGSYEQYF
TRBD1	TRBJ2-2	.	TRBV5-6	TGTGCCAGCAGCCGTTCCGGGACAGGGGCGGTCGGGGAGCTGTTTTTT	CASSRSGTGAVGELFF
TRBD1	TRBJ2-7	.	TRBV10-3	TGTGCCATCAGTGAGTCAGGGACAGGCCGCTACGAGCAGTACTTC	CAISESGTGRYEQYF
.	TRBJ1-1	.	TRBV2	TGTGCCAGCAGTGAATCCGGGGTTGTCACTGAAGCTTTCTTT	CASSESGVVTEAFF
.	TRBJ2-2	.	TRBV12-5	TGTGCTAGTGGTTTACAGGGATCCGGGGAGCTGTTTTTT	CASGLQGSGELFF
TRBD1	TRBJ2-5	.	TRBV19	TGTGCCAGTAGTACATCACACAGGGGCCTCCAAGAGACCCAGTACTTC	CASSTSHRGLQETQYF
TRBD2	TRBJ2-3	few	TRBV19	TGTGCCAGTAGACAGAGCGGGAGCTGCACAGATACGCAGTATTTT	CASRQSGSCTDTQYF
TRBD1	TRBJ1-5	.	TRBV12-3/TRBV12-4	TGTGCCAGCAGTTTTACTCAGGGGGCCCAGCATTTT	CASSFTQGAQHF
.	TRBJ2-7	.	TRBV21-1	TGTGCCAGCAGGGGAGTCTCGTCCCTCTCCTACGAGCAGTACTTC	CASRGVSSLSYEQYF
TRBD1	TRBJ2-2	few	TRBV28	TGTGCCAGCACCCTCGACAGGGGGCCCGGGGAGCTGTTTTTT	CASTLDRGPGELFF
TRBD1	TRBJ2-5	.	TRBV5-6	TGTGCCAGCAGCAGACAGGGGGCTGGGGAGACCCAGTACTTC	CASSRQGAGETQYF
.	TRBJ2-1	once	TRBV11-2	TGTGCCAGCAGCCCACCGACAGGTTCTGGGGAGCAGTTCTTC	CASSPPTGSGEQFF
TRBD2	TRBJ2-5	.	TRBV19	TGTGCCAGTAGTATAGGTGGTAGCGGGGTGGGGCAAGAGACCCAGTACTTC	CASSIGGSGVGQETQYF
.	TRBJ2-7	.	TRBV15	TGTGCCACCAGCACTAGAACGACTTACTACGAGCAGTACTTC	CATSTRTTYYEQYF
.	TRBJ1-4	.	TRBV5-6	TGTGCCAGCAGCAGGAGGATCATGACGGAAAAACTGTTTTTT	CASSRRIMTEKLFF
.	TRBJ1-1	.	TRBV5-6	TGTGCCAGCAGCTTGAGGACAGTAGTGAGTGAAGCTTTCTTT	CASSLRTVVSEAFF
TRBD1	TRBJ2-7	.	TRBV24-1	TGTGCCACCAGTGCCCCCGGGACAGGGGCGGAAGAGCAGTACTTC	CATSAPGTGAEEQYF
TRBD1	TRBJ1-3	.	TRBV3-1/TRBV3-2	TGTGCCAGCAGCCAAGCATTTAGGACAGGGGGCTCTGGAAACACCATATATTTT	CASSQAFRTGGSGNTIYF
.	TRBJ2-1	.	TRBV29-1	TGCAGCGTTGACGGGACTGTTTCCTACAATGAGCAGTTCTTC	CSVDGTVSYNEQFF
.	TRBJ2-5	.	TRBV19	TGTGCCAGTTCAGGAACGGGAGCCCAAGAGACCCAGTACTTC	CASSGTGAQETQYF
.	TRBJ1-2	.	TRBV30	TGTGCCTGGAGAATACTCACCTATGGCTACACCTTC	CAWRILTYGYTF
.	TRBJ2-7	few	TRBV7-9	TGTGCCTGGGCGGGTGAGGCCTACGAGCAGTACTTC	CAWAGEAYEQYF
.	TRBJ2-3	.	TRBV4-3	TGCGCCAGCAGTACGAGCATCTCAGATACGCAGTATTTT	CASSTSISDTQYF
TRBD1	TRBJ2-2	.	TRBV28	TGTGCCATCCACTCCGGGACAGGGAACACCGGGGAGCTGTTTTTT	CAIHSGTGNTGELFF
.	TRBJ2-1	.	TRBV7-2	TGTGCCAGCAGCTTAGCGGGGGCCAGCTACAATGAGCAGTTCTTC	CASSLAGASYNEQFF
.	TRBJ1-2	.	TRBV14	TGTGCCAGCAGCCAAGAGGTTTCGGGGTTGGATGGCTACACCTTC	CASSQEVSGLDGYTF
.	TRBJ2-2	few	TRBV5-6	TGTGCCAGCAGTTCAGTCGCTAGCATAATCACCGGGGAGCTGTTTTTT	CASSSVASIITGELFF
.	TRBJ2-3	.	TRBV5-1	TGCGCCAGCAGCCTCCTCGGACAGTACACAGATACGCAGTATTTT	CASSLLGQYTDTQYF
TRBD1	TRBJ2-3	.	TRBV7-2	TGTGCCAGCAGCTTGACAGGGGGGATGGATACGCAGTATTTT	CASSLTGGMDTQYF
.	TRBJ1-1	.	TRBV7-9	TGTGCCAGCAGCTTAGTAACACAGGAAGCTTTCTTT	CASSLVTQEAFF
TRBD1	TRBJ2-7	.	TRBV7-9	TGTGCCAGCACCAATACAGGGGGGACCTACGAGCAGTACTTC	CASTNTGGTYEQYF
TRBD1	TRBJ1-1	.	TRBV5-6	TGTGCCAGTGGGGACAGGGGATATACTGAAGCTTTCTTT	CASGDRGYTEAFF
.	TRBJ1-4	.	TRBV30	TGTGCCTGGAGTACTCTTGTAAATGAAAAACTGTTTTTT	CAWSTLVNEKLFF
TRBD1	TRBJ1-1	.	TRBV28	TGTGCCAGCAGAGACAGGGGTAACACTGAAGCTTTCTTT	CASRDRGNTEAFF
TRBD2	TRBJ2-1	.	TRBV28	TGTGCCAGCAGTTCCCTGACTAGCGGGGTCCCCTACAATGAGCAGTTCTTC	CASSSLTSGVPYNEQFF
.	TRBJ1-2	once	TRBV4-1	TGCGCCAGCAGCCGTATTGTACAGGGAGGGAAGGATGGCTACACCTTC	CASSRIVQGGKDGYTF
TRBD1	TRBJ1-3	.	TRBV29-1	TGCAGCGTTCACGGGGACAGAACTGGAAACACCATATATTTT	CSVHGDRTGNTIYF
.	TRBJ1-2	.	TRBV12-3/TRBV12-4	TGTGCCAGCAGTCCCCTAAGAAGCTATGGCTACACCTTC	CASSPLRSYGYTF
.	TRBJ2-2	.	TRBV5-4	TGTGCCAGCAGGGCGGCCCCCACCGGGGAGCTGTTTTTT	CASRAAPTGELFF